These 22 T cell receptor beta chains originate from one sample sequenced in a study of T cells in Graves' hyperthyroidism and ophthalmopathy. The investigators amplified TCR beta CDR3 regions from RNA transcripts. First-round RT-PCR with HTBI primers amplified the TCR CDR3 region. TCRdb processed the multiplex PCR reads anew with MiXCR; each CDR3 protein has one entry. This table holds 700,000 to 950,000 distinct CDR3 sequences, approximately 36% found once. The source material was blood. The receptors originated from a woman aged 40-49 years with Graves' hyperthyroidism.

V usage is TRBV7-2 and J usage is TRBJ1-5; TRBD1 might be the D (6 bases). The V and J ends lost 2 bases and 6 bases respectively, with 11 bases between them. The CDR3 has 14 residues. From germline, CDR1 is SGHTA and CDR2 FQGNSA. The CDR3 region is CASSLQGSPQPQHF. The CDR3 nucleotides read TGTGCCAGCAGCTTACAGGGGTCCCCTCAGCCCCAGCATTTT.

A note on this clonotype: Since a much larger clone is just one base distant, this may be a read error. This chain links TRBV5-4 with TRBJ1-1; unclear D gene. CDR1 and CDR2 from the germline V gene are SGHNT and YYREEE (reference sequence). This CDR3 contains 13 residues. V lost 7 bases to trimming and J lost 4 bases, with 14 bases between them. CDR3 nucleotide sequence: TGTGCCAGCGCCTATGTAGGGAGCACTGAAGCTTTCTTT. It yields the protein CASAYVGSTEAFF.

This clonotype has a count of ten or more. The V and J genes are TRBV7-9 and TRBJ1-5, with 7 bases identical to TRBD1. Germline lookup yields CDR1 SEHNR and CDR2 FQNEAQ (reference sequence). The CDR3 contains 15 residues. With V trimmed by 5 bases and J by 7 bases, 11 bases remained unmatched. DNA for the CDR3: TGTGCCAGCAGCGATGACCGACAGGGCGGACAGCCCCAGCATTTT. Its protein is CASSDDRQGGQPQHF.

The CDR3 here is CASSSGAGDHEQYF. Here the CDR3 DNA reads TGTGCCAGCAGCTCCGGGGCAGGGGACCACGAGCAGTACTTC. The V call is TRBV11-1, the J call TRBJ2-7, with a tentative D call TRBD1 (6 bases). The V end was cut by 4 bases, the J end by 5 bases, with 15 bases between. This CDR3 has 14 amino acids. Germline CDR1 and CDR2: SGHAT and FQDESV (reference sequence).

This clonotype was observed a few times. The chain is built from TRBV6-1 and TRBJ2-6; D call uncertain. Trimming cost V 6 bases and J 0 bases, with 15 bases left between them. The CDR3 runs 17 residues. Per germline, CDR1 MNHNS and CDR2 SASEGT. CDR3: CASRALMWGSGANVLTF. The DNA of the CDR3 is TGTGCCAGCAGGGCTCTGATGTGGGGCTCTGGGGCCAACGTCCTGACTTTC.

CDR3 sequence: CSARQPGPMPPETQYF. The CDR3 DNA sequence: TGCAGTGCTAGACAACCAGGACCCATGCCTCCAGAGACCCAGTACTTC. The chain is built from TRBV20-1 and TRBJ2-5, with D uncertain. CDR3 length: 16 amino acids. V was cut by 2 bases and J by 4 bases, with 20 bases left in between. Germline CDR1 reads DFQATT; CDR2 reads SNEGSKA (reference sequence).

This rearrangement joins TRBV10-3 to TRBJ2-7, with TRBD2 identical over 10 bases. Germline V gives CDR1 ENHRY, CDR2 SYGVKD. This CDR3 has 14 residues. V gave up 10 bases and J gave up 6 bases; unmatched junction bases: 12. CDR3 region: CASSSLAGVGEQYF. CDR3 nucleotide sequence: TGTGCCAGCAGCTCCCTAGCGGGAGTGGGCGAGCAGTACTTC.

The chain uses TRBV24-1 and TRBJ2-3, with a possible D match to TRBD2 (6 bases). The CDR3 has 14 amino acids. CDR1 and CDR2 from the germline V gene are KGHDR and SFDVKD. V lost 3 bases to trimming and J lost 3 bases, with 9 bases between them. CDR3 in DNA: TGTGCCACCAGTGATCGGCGGGGAACAGATACGCAGTATTTT. Protein product: CATSDRRGTDTQYF.

The rearrangement links TRBV7-9 to TRBJ1-3; weak D call: TRBD1 (5 bases). The V gene lost 3 bases and the J gene lost 6 bases, with 12 bases spanning the gap. Germline V gives CDR1 SEHNR, CDR2 FQNEAQ (reference sequence). This CDR3 comprises 14 residues. The CDR3 DNA reads TGTGCCAGCAGCTTGGTGGGGGTTGTAAACACCATATATTTT. Its translation: CASSLVGVVNTIYF. Drawing the rest from reference TRBV7-9 and TRBJ1-3, the complete variable domain is DTGVSQNPRHKITKRGQNVTFRCDPISEHNRLYWYRQTLGQGPEFLTYFQNEAQLEKSRLLSDRFSAERPKGSFSTLEIQRTEQGDSAMYLCASSLVGVVNTIYFGEGSWLTVV.

This clonotype appeared many times. This chain connects TRBV5-1 to TRBJ1-5, with D tentatively TRBD1 (6 bases). The V gene's germline CDR1 is SGHRS and CDR2 YFSETQ. Trimming removed 3 bases from V and 3 bases from J, with 13 bases in between. The CDR3 loop spans 15 amino acids. CDR3 bases: TGCGCCAGCAGCTGGTCCAGGGGTGACAATCAGCCCCAGCATTTT. Residues: CASSWSRGDNQPQHF.

This clonotype turned up a few times. The chain uses TRBV7-8 and TRBJ2-5, with TRBD2 matching over 7 bases. Losses at the gene ends were 5 bases for V and 4 bases for J; bases not matched to a gene: 10. The CDR3 sequence is 15 residues long. CDR1 is SGHVS, CDR2 FQNEAQ, per germline. Here the CDR3 reads CASSPQLREGETQYF. DNA for the CDR3: TGTGCCAGCAGCCCCCAGCTCAGGGAGGGAGAGACCCAGTACTTC.

CDR3 DNA: TGTGCCAGTAGTATAAAGTCCTCGGGCAGAGGTTATGGCTACACCTTC. This codes for CASSIKSSGRGYGYTF. The chain combines TRBV19 with TRBJ1-2; no clear D. From germline, CDR1 is LNHDA and CDR2 SQIVND (reference sequence). This CDR3 region has 16 residues. V was trimmed by 2 bases and J by 5 bases, leaving 18 bases between them. The variable domain in full, completed from reference TRBV19 and TRBJ1-2, reads DGGITQSPKYLFRKEGQNVTLSCEQNLNHDAMYWYRQDPGQGLRLIYYSQIVNDFQKGDIAEGYSVSREKKESFPLTVTSAQKNPTAFYLCASSIKSSGRGYGYTFGSGTRLTVV.

A note on this clonotype: This may arise from a read error, as a much more abundant clone is one base away. The chain couples TRBV10-3 to TRBJ2-7; 7 nucleotides line up with TRBD1. This CDR3 comprises 15 residues. Germline-derived CDR1 and CDR2 are ENHRY and SYGVKD. The CDR3 coding sequence is TGTGCCGTCAGTGAGTACGGGGACAGAGACTACGAGCAGTACTTC. This translates into CAVSEYGDRDYEQYF.

There are many counts of this clonotype. The V call is TRBV7-9, the J call TRBJ2-5, with D hard to call. CDR3 length: 14 residues. Germline-derived CDR1 and CDR2 are SEHNR and FQNEAQ (reference sequence). The V end was cut by 1 base, the J end by 1 base, with 7 bases between. The CDR3 is CASSLDPVQETQYF. The CDR3 DNA follows: TGTGCCAGCAGCTTAGATCCCGTCCAAGAGACCCAGTACTTC.

This chain joins TRBV12-3 or TRBV12-4 and TRBJ2-7; D possibly corresponds to TRBD1 (5 bases). The V end lost 10 bases, the J end lost 5 bases, and 15 bases lay between the germline ends. There are 12 residues in the CDR3. Written as DNA, the CDR3 is TGTGCCACGTTCAGGGTCCGACACGAGCAGTACTTC. Protein: CATFRVRHEQYF.

This clonotype has at least ten counts. The gene calls are TRBV9 and TRBJ1-2; D not certain. From germline, CDR1 is SGDLS and CDR2 YYNGEE. Trimming pared 0 bases from V and 4 bases from J, leaving 10 bases between. The CDR3 length is 14 residues. CDR3 coding DNA: TGTGCCAGCAGCGTAGCTCCTGAAAGCTATGGCTACACCTTC. As protein: CASSVAPESYGYTF.

V gene TRBV20-1 combines with J gene TRBJ2-5; TRBD2 matches 10 bases. This CDR3 has 17 amino acids. Germline V CDR1 and CDR2: DFQATT, SNEGSKA (reference sequence). Trimming cost V 2 bases and J 4 bases; bases outside gene matches: 13. For the CDR3, the DNA is TGCAGTGCTAGAAAGGCCGGGACTAGCGTTTTTAGAGAGACCCAGTACTTC. Its translation is CSARKAGTSVFRETQYF.

This clonotype was seen at least ten times. This chain links TRBV20-1 with TRBJ2-5, with 11 bases matching TRBD2. In germline, CDR1 is DFQATT, CDR2 SNEGSKA (reference sequence). The trim removed 6 bases at V and 4 bases at J, leaving 13 bases unmatched. The CDR3 consists of 16 residues. CDR3 nucleotides: TGCAGTGCCCCAACCAGTCATAGCGGGGGGGGAGAGACCCAGTACTTC. Its translation: CSAPTSHSGGGETQYF.

J is TRBJ2-7 and V is TRBV25-1; D not resolved. CDR1 is MGHDK, CDR2 SYGVNS, per germline. The CDR3 is 11 amino acids. This CDR3 is CARDLIDEQYF. DNA for the CDR3: TGTGCTAGAGACCTAATCGACGAGCAGTACTTC.

This clonotype was detected only a few times. The chain couples TRBV20-1 to TRBJ2-7; 10 nucleotides agree with TRBD2. Germline values: CDR1 DFQATT, CDR2 SNEGSKA (reference sequence). Trimming at V came to 4 bases and at J to 10 bases, leaving 7 bases not matched to a gene. This CDR3 is 12 amino acids long. DNA of the CDR3: TGCAGTGCTATGGGGCTAGCGGGGGCCCAGTACTTC. Protein: CSAMGLAGAQYF.

This clonotype has at least ten counts. The genes are TRBV12-3 or TRBV12-4 and TRBJ1-1, with unresolved D. V was shortened by 7 bases and J by 0 bases, with 12 bases between the two germline ends. The CDR3 consists of 14 residues. This chain's CDR3 is CASMAFAMNTEAFF. In nucleotides, the CDR3 is TGTGCCAGCATGGCCTTTGCCATGAACACTGAAGCTTTCTTT.

This CDR3 reads CASAANTEAFF. In DNA, the CDR3 is TGTGCCAGCGCGGCCAACACTGAAGCTTTCTTT. This rearrangement joins TRBV6-1 to TRBJ1-1; D unclear. V shed 8 bases and J shed 2 bases, with 6 bases lying between them. The CDR3 loop spans 11 amino acids. Per the germline V gene, CDR1 is MNHNS and CDR2 is SASEGT.